The rows below give T cell receptor beta chains drawn from one sample of a study of beta chain features in type 1 diabetes. Here immunoSEQ multiplex PCR was the method, and the copy in TCRdb shows in-frame clones only, minus some. The sample yields some 27,000 clones, approximately 65% seen once. Sequencing used Tregs from blood. These receptors all stem from a woman between 25 and 40 years old with type 1 diabetes. The CDR3 runs from the conserved cysteine through the conserved F or W. A D gene is named only where the DNA matches it firmly. The size field is filled for only some rows; it gives once, few, many or a size class.

D | J | size | V | DNA | CDR3
- | TRBJ2-5 | - | TRBV19 | TGTGCCAGTAGTCCACAGGGGGCAGCGGGAGGGGAGACCCAGTACTTC | CASSPQGAAGGETQYF
TRBD2 | TRBJ2-7 | - | TRBV10-3 | TGTGCCATCAGTACCGGGACTACCTCCTACGAGCAGTACTTC | CAISTGTTSYEQYF
- | TRBJ1-2 | - | TRBV11-3 | TGTGCCAGCAGCCTCGGTGCGGACAGTTCCTATGGCTACACCTTC | CASSLGADSSYGYTF
TRBD1 | TRBJ2-2 | few | TRBV19 | TGTGCCAGTAGTATCACAGGGGGCAGCGGGGAGCTGTTTTTT | CASSITGGSGELFF
- | TRBJ2-1 | few | TRBV27 | TGTGCCAGCAGTTCAGACGCGGTGGAAGGTAATGAGCAGTTCTTC | CASSSDAVEGNEQFF
- | TRBJ1-3 | - | TRBV28 | TGTGCCAGCGTTTCATTGAGCTCTGGAAACACCATATATTTT | CASVSLSSGNTIYF
TRBD2 | TRBJ2-2 | - | TRBV5-4 | TGTGCCAGCAGCTTTCCCTATGGCGGGAGCCCAGTGAGGGAGCTGTTTTTT | CASSFPYGGSPVRELFF
TRBD2 | TRBJ2-3 | - | TRBV6-5 | TGTGCCAGCAGACTAGCGGGAACTAGCACAGATACGCAGTATTTT | CASRLAGTSTDTQYF
- | TRBJ2-7 | - | TRBV30 | TGTGCCTGGAGCCCACAGGATTCCTACGAGCAGTACTTC | CAWSPQDSYEQYF
- | TRBJ2-7 | - | TRBV2 | TGTGCCAGTACAGGATCCTACGAGCAGTACTTC | CASTGSYEQYF
- | TRBJ2-1 | few | TRBV19 | TGTGCCAGTAGCCCCCCAGGGGCCCTTGCCTTGGCTGAGCAGTTCTTC | CASSPPGALALAEQFF
- | TRBJ2-1 | - | TRBV7-6 | TGTGCCAGCAGCTTAGTTGGAGGGGCCCACTCCTACAATGAGCAGTTCTTC | CASSLVGGAHSYNEQFF
- | TRBJ1-3 | once | TRBV5-6 | TGTGCCAGCAGCCGCACAACAACCATATATTTT | CASSRTTTIYF
- | TRBJ2-2 | - | TRBV6-6 | TGTGCCAGCAGTTACTCTTCCTCGTTTAGAGCCGGGGAGCTGTTTTTT | CASSYSSSFRAGELFF
- | TRBJ1-1 | - | TRBV28 | TGTGCCAGCAGTTTAACAAGGGGAGGTGAAGCTTTCTTT | CASSLTRGGEAFF
TRBD2 | TRBJ2-1 | few | TRBV4-1 | TGCGCCAGCAGCCAAGATAGAAGGACTAGCGGTAAGCAGTTCTTC | CASSQDRRTSGKQFF
- | TRBJ2-3 | - | TRBV4-2 | TGTGCCAGCAGCTCCAGGGTGACTAGCACAGATACGCAGTATTTT | CASSSRVTSTDTQYF
TRBD2 | TRBJ2-1 | - | TRBV9 | TGTGCCAGCAGCGAGATTAGCGGGAGCAGTGAGCAGTTCTTC | CASSEISGSSEQFF
TRBD1 | TRBJ2-3 | - | TRBV7-2 | TGTGCCAGCAGCCGAAGTACCACAGGGGCAGATACGCAGTATTTT | CASSRSTTGADTQYF
TRBD2 | TRBJ2-5 | - | TRBV28 | TGTGCCAGCAGTTCCTGGCGGGAGAGGGAGACCCAGTACTTC | CASSSWRERETQYF
TRBD2 | TRBJ2-1 | few | TRBV7-8 | TGTGCCAGCAGCTTACTAGCGGGCACCTACAATGAGCAGTTCTTC | CASSLLAGTYNEQFF
TRBD1 | TRBJ2-1 | few | TRBV5-1 | TGCGCCAGCAGCGCGGGACAGGGGGCTTACAATGAGCAGTTCTTC | CASSAGQGAYNEQFF
TRBD2 | TRBJ2-3 | - | TRBV4-2 | TGTGCCAGCAGCCTAGGACTAGCGGGAGCAAGTACGCAGTATTTT | CASSLGLAGASTQYF
- | TRBJ2-3 | - | TRBV19 | TGTGCCAGTAGTATAGAGACCAGCGGTTATGCAGATACGCAGTATTTT | CASSIETSGYADTQYF
TRBD1 | TRBJ1-1 | - | TRBV18 | TGTGCCAGCTCACGTAGAGGGACAGGCCGTACTGAAGCTTTCTTT | CASSRRGTGRTEAFF
TRBD1 | TRBJ1-1 | few | TRBV5-1 | TGCGCCAGCAGCCCCCCCCCTGGGACAGGTGAGGTAGCTTTCTTT | CASSPPPGTGEVAFF
TRBD2 | TRBJ2-1 | - | TRBV28 | TGTGCCAGCAGTTTCCAGCTAGCGGGAGGGGATGAGCAGTTCTTC | CASSFQLAGGDEQFF
- | TRBJ2-5 | - | TRBV5-1 | TGCGCCAGCAGCTCAGGAAACGGAGAGACCCAGTACTTC | CASSSGNGETQYF
- | TRBJ1-2 | - | TRBV7-9 | TGTGCCAGCAGCCCCGTTGTTGGAGGAGATTATGGCTACACCTTC | CASSPVVGGDYGYTF
- | TRBJ2-7 | - | TRBV4-1 | TGCGCCAGCAGCCAACCAGATTCCTACGAGCAGTACTTC | CASSQPDSYEQYF
TRBD1 | TRBJ2-5 | - | TRBV10-3 | TGTGCCACCAAGGGACAGGGCCCCCAAGAGACCCAGTACTTC | CATKGQGPQETQYF
TRBD1 | TRBJ2-4 | - | TRBV5-4 | TGTGCCAGCAGCACCGGACAGGGTAAAAACATTCAGTACTTC | CASSTGQGKNIQYF
TRBD1 | TRBJ1-1 | - | TRBV6-1 | TGTGCCAGCAGTGACGACAGGGCGGACACTGAAGCTTTCTTT | CASSDDRADTEAFF
- | TRBJ2-6 | - | TRBV5-1 | TGCGCCAGCAGCTCCGGAGCTGCTACCTCTGGGGCCAACGTCCTGACTTTC | CASSSGAATSGANVLTF
- | TRBJ2-2 | - | TRBV5-1 | TGCGCCAGCAGCTTGGGTGGGAGAGCGGGCACCGGGGAGCTGTTTTTT | CASSLGGRAGTGELFF
TRBD1 | TRBJ1-1 | - | TRBV19 | TGTGCCAGTAGTATAATGGGACAGGGGGTAGCTTTCTTT | CASSIMGQGVAFF
- | TRBJ2-3 | - | TRBV7-9 | TGTGCCAGCAGCTGGTCTAGATACCGTCGCACAGATACGCAGTATTTT | CASSWSRYRRTDTQYF